These 20 T cell receptor beta chains share one sample of origin, sequenced in a study of technical replicates of blood from several donors (dated by TCRdb to about 2017). Libraries were prepared through the immunoSEQ multiplex PCR assay. What TCRdb holds here is the immuneACCESS table cut down to in-frame rearrangements. Part of the clones is not present; checked against another copy, under half of the missing clones reflect an unresolved V gene, and the others are unexplained. This sample lists about 82,000 clones; roughly 95% were detected once. Together, the top ten hold 0.3% to 0.45% of the sample. Specimen: T cells isolated from PBMCs. These receptor sequences come from a human donor in good health.

In DNA form, the CDR3 reads TGTGCCAGCACCAAGACTAGCGGGAGGAATGAGCAGTTCTTC. Translated: CASTKTSGRNEQFF. The chain employs TRBV7-9 and TRBJ2-1, with TRBD2 matching over 13 bases. The CDR3 is 14 amino acids. V dropped 7 bases and J dropped 7; count of bases not matched to a gene: 4. Germline V gene lookup returns CDR1 SEHNR and CDR2 FQNEAQ (reference sequence).

V is TRBV5-4 and J is TRBJ2-5; 7 positions agree with TRBD1. The CDR3 consists of 13 residues. Germline V gene data show CDR1 as SGHNT and CDR2 as YYREEE (reference sequence). V lost 6 bases and J lost 3; bases outside the gene matches: 5. CDR3 loop: CASNRDREETQYF. CDR3 sequence (DNA): TGTGCCAGCAACCGGGACAGAGAAGAGACCCAGTACTTC.

The rearrangement uses TRBV6-5 and TRBJ2-3, with D maybe TRBD2 (6 bases). The germline gives CDR1 MNHEY, CDR2 SVGAGI. CDR3 length equals 14 residues. With 4 bases removed from V and 3 bases from J, the gap between germline ends came to 11 bases. The CDR3 spells CASSLVGGTDTQYF. CDR3 nucleotides: TGTGCCAGCAGTTTGGTGGGGGGTACAGATACGCAGTATTTT.

The chain is built from TRBV27 and TRBJ1-5; D is ambiguous. Trimming stripped 0 bases from V and 0 bases from J, with 12 bases between. The CDR3 runs 17 residues. Germline-derived CDR1 and CDR2 are MNHEY and SMNVEV (reference sequence). The CDR3 DNA is TGTGCCAGCAGTTTATCGTGGGGAGGGCTTAGCAATCAGCCCCAGCATTTT. It encodes CASSLSWGGLSNQPQHF.

This chain joins TRBV30 and TRBJ2-1; weak D call: TRBD1 (6 bases). Between the trimmed V and J ends, which lost 3 bases and 7 bases, there was a span of 16 bases. CDR1 is GTSNPN, CDR2 SVGIG, per germline (reference sequence). The CDR3 runs to 14 residues. In DNA form, the CDR3 reads TGTGCCTGGAGCCCGGGACACGCGCAGAATGAGCAGTTCTTC. The encoded protein is CAWSPGHAQNEQFF.

The gene calls are TRBV4-1 and TRBJ2-1; TRBD2 might be the D (6 bases). Deletions cut 4 bases from V and 4 bases from J, with 11 bases between. Germline V gene data show CDR1 as MGHRA and CDR2 as YSYEKL. CDR3 length: 14 amino acids. CDR3 DNA sequence: TGCGCCAGCAGCCCTAGCGAATTATACAATGAGCAGTTCTTC. Amino acid sequence: CASSPSELYNEQFF.

This chain joins TRBV11-3 and TRBJ1-4; no firm D call. The V gene's germline CDR1 is SGHNT and CDR2 YENEEA. This CDR3 contains 15 residues. The V gene lost 1 base and the J gene lost 0 bases, with 6 bases spanning the gap. The CDR3 is CASSLGVATNEKLFF. The CDR3 DNA reads TGTGCCAGCAGCTTAGGTGTAGCAACTAATGAAAAACTGTTTTTT.

The chain combines TRBV18 with TRBJ2-7, with D perhaps TRBD1 (5 bases). Germline CDR1 reads KGHSH; CDR2 reads LQKENI. This CDR3 has 13 residues. V shed 3 bases and J shed 0 bases, with 6 bases lying between them. CDR3 loop: CASSPTASYEQYF. CDR3 sequence (DNA): TGTGCCAGCTCACCGACAGCCTCCTACGAGCAGTACTTC.

This clone was found once. For the CDR3, the DNA is TGTGCCAGCAGCAGCGGGTTCAGCTCCTACAATGAGCAGTTCTTC. This encodes CASSSGFSSYNEQFF. The J gene is TRBJ2-1, the V gene TRBV11-3, with D perhaps matching TRBD2 (6 bases). V lost 5 bases and J 0 bases, leaving 11 bases between the germline ends. This CDR3 region has 15 residues. Germline values: CDR1 SGHNT, CDR2 YENEEA. The whole variable domain, filled in from reference TRBV11-3 and TRBJ2-1, reads EAGVVQSPRYKIIEKKQPVAFWCNPISGHNTLYWYLQNLGQGPELLIRYENEEAVDDSQLPKDRFSAERLKGVDSTLKIQPAELGDSAVYLCASSSGFSSYNEQFFGPGTRLTVL.

The genes are TRBV7-3 and TRBJ2-3, with D hard to call. The CDR3 runs to 14 residues. V gave up 2 bases and J gave up 5 bases, with 11 bases separating them. Germline V gene sequence: CDR1 SGHTA, CDR2 FQGTGA. CDR3 protein: CASSLAESIDTQYF. The CDR3 nucleotides read TGTGCCAGCAGCTTAGCGGAAAGTATAGATACGCAGTATTTT. The whole variable domain, filled in from reference TRBV7-3 and TRBJ2-3, reads GAGVSQTPSNKVTEKGKYVELRCDPISGHTALYWYRQSLGQGPEFLIYFQGTGAADDSGLPNDRFFAVRPEGSVSTLKIQRTERGDSAVYLCASSLAESIDTQYFGPGTRLTVL.

This chain connects TRBV19 to TRBJ2-2; 8 positions match TRBD2. Germline V gene data show CDR1 as LNHDA and CDR2 as SQIVND (reference sequence). The CDR3 has 14 residues. J lost 3 bases, V lost 3 bases, and 0 bases had no gene match. CDR3 in amino acids: CASSMTSDTGELFF. Written as DNA, the CDR3 is TGTGCCAGTAGTATGACTAGCGACACCGGGGAGCTGTTTTTT.

This clone was counted a few times. The genes are TRBV7-9 and TRBJ2-7; D might be TRBD1 (6 bases). Trimming left V 1 base short and J 3 bases short, with 13 bases between. Germline lookup yields CDR1 SEHNR and CDR2 FQNEAQ (reference sequence). There are 15 residues in the CDR3. CDR3 sequence: CASSLGPGEGYEQYF. CDR3 bases: TGTGCCAGCAGCTTAGGGCCAGGGGAAGGCTACGAGCAGTACTTC.

This chain joins TRBV2 and TRBJ2-5; 8 nucleotides align to TRBD2. V was clipped by 2 bases and J by 5 bases; unmatched bases: 7. Looked up from germline, CDR1 is SNHLY and CDR2 is FYNNEI. The CDR3 loop spans 15 amino acids. In DNA form, the CDR3 reads TGTGCCAGCAGTGAATTAGCGGGGACGCGGGAGACCCAGTACTTC. Its protein is CASSELAGTRETQYF.

Only one count was recorded for this clone. This chain links TRBV9 with TRBJ2-1, with 9 bases that match TRBD1. CDR1 and CDR2 from the germline V gene are SGDLS and YYNGEE. The CDR3 is 15 amino acids. J lost 4 bases, V lost 3 bases, and 5 bases had no gene match. CDR3 region: CASSGRTGEYNEQFF. CDR3 nucleotide sequence: TGTGCCAGCAGCGGTAGGACAGGGGAATACAATGAGCAGTTCTTC.

The gene calls are TRBV6-1 and TRBJ2-5, with D possibly TRBD2 on 5 matching bases. Trimming left V 2 bases short and J 0 bases short, with 13 bases between. The CDR3 loop spans 16 amino acids. In germline, CDR1 is MNHNS, CDR2 SASEGT. The CDR3 here is CASSEIGGLYQETQYF. Written as DNA, the CDR3 is TGTGCCAGCAGTGAAATAGGAGGTTTGTACCAAGAGACCCAGTACTTC.

This clone was detected a few times. This chain joins TRBV30 and TRBJ2-3; D remains ambiguous. The germline CDR1 and CDR2 sequences are GTSNPN and SVGIG (reference sequence). The CDR3 length is 12 residues. V was pared by 2 bases and J by 6 bases, with 9 bases between. The DNA for the CDR3 is TGTGCCTGGAGTAACACCCCCGATACGCAGTATTTT. Its translation is CAWSNTPDTQYF.

The chain uses TRBV5-1 and TRBJ2-3; 11 nucleotides line up with TRBD2. The CDR3 extends over 16 amino acids. The germline V gene encodes CDR1 SGHRS and CDR2 YFSETQ. Unmatched junction bases numbered 6, after V lost 4 bases and J lost 2 bases. This CDR3 is CASSARLAGFTDTQYF. CDR3 nucleotides: TGCGCCAGCAGCGCTAGACTAGCGGGGTTCACAGATACGCAGTATTTT.

This rearrangement joins TRBV6-5 to TRBJ2-5, with D perhaps TRBD2 (5 bases). The V and J ends lost 5 bases and 0 bases respectively, with 10 bases between them. Germline-derived CDR1 and CDR2 are MNHEY and SVGAGI. The CDR3 contains 14 residues. Here the CDR3 DNA reads TGTGCCAGCAGTCCGGACGGGGACCAAGAGACCCAGTACTTC. Translating gives CASSPDGDQETQYF.

CDR3 loop: CASNNPGQGTYEQYF. The CDR3 DNA reads as TGTGCCAGCAATAACCCGGGACAGGGTACCTACGAGCAGTACTTC. The rearrangement links TRBV28 to TRBJ2-7, with 9 bases that match TRBD1. Germline V gives CDR1 MDHEN, CDR2 SYDVKM. Germline trimming cut 7 bases from V and 2 bases from J; bases unmatched to any gene: 9. The CDR3 length is 15 residues. Full variable domain (remainder filled in from reference TRBV28 and TRBJ2-7): DVKVTQSSRYLVKRTGEKVFLECVQDMDHENMFWYRQDPGLGLRLIYFSYDVKMKEKGDIPEGYSVSREKKERFSLILESASTNQTSMYLCASNNPGQGTYEQYFGPGTRLTVT.

This clone was picked up one time. J is TRBJ2-1 and V is TRBV6-5; 11 bases are shared with TRBD1. CDR3 length equals 14 residues. CDR1 MNHEY and CDR2 SVGAGI come from the germline V gene. The V gene end was trimmed by 8 bases and the J gene end by 10 bases; junction bases not matched to a gene: 10. CDR3 bases: TGTGCCAGCCTGGGACAGGGGGTAGTCCGCGAGCAGTTCTTC. This gives the protein CASLGQGVVREQFF.